This TCR beta chain emerged from a study of T cells after yellow fever vaccination. MiXCR, run by TCRdb on the 5' RACE reads, gives a single entry per CDR3 protein. The table has 150,000 to 200,000 distinct CDR3 sequences, approximately 10% seen once. Study-level points and caveats: Only a minor proportion of clonotypes was detected across both CD4 and CD8 compartments.

This clonotype was recorded a few times. Its cognate antigen is unknown. CDR1 LNHDA and CDR2 SQIVND come from the germline V gene (reference sequence). This CDR3 is 14 amino acids long. V gave up 3 bases and J gave up 8 bases, with 14 bases separating them. V usage is TRBV19 and J usage is TRBJ2-1; no firm D call. The clonotype originates from a man aged 18 to 29 who received the YFV17D yellow fever vaccine. The sample here was CD8+ T cells sorted from PBMCs, taken 45 days after the yellow fever booster vaccination. The CDR3 here is CASSILSIPDEQFF. In DNA, the CDR3 is TGTGCCAGTAGTATCCTAAGCATCCCGGATGAGCAGTTCTTC.